This section outlines one T cell receptor (beta chain) sequence together with its context. The target antigen is unknown. Since all of the isolated RNA was reverse transcribed, expressed TCRB transcripts were what got sequenced. The table came from immunoSEQ multiplex PCR; TCRdb's copy has only in-frame clones and leaves some out. The table lists about 68,000 clones, roughly 49% of them singletons, with roughly 0.7% in the top ten. These data belong to a study of beta chain features in type 1 diabetes. Findings and caveats of the study: Researchers reported that naive, central memory and Treg TCRB repertoires appeared more similar in patients than in healthy donors. TCRB CDR3s from Type 1 diabetes patients were moderately but significantly shorter in all four CD4+ subsets.

The CDR3 extends over 16 amino acids. Trimming at V came to 4 bases and at J to 2 bases, leaving 9 bases not matched to a gene. Germline-derived CDR1 and CDR2 are MNHNS and SASEGT. On average, the one heparinised blood draw given by each donor was approximately 100 mL. Purity exceeding 98% was reached by all sorted populations. The sample was central memory CD4+ T cells from blood. The receptor comes from a man aged 25 to 40 with type 1 diabetes. The gene calls are TRBV6-1 and TRBJ1-2, with 8 bases aligning to TRBD1. The CDR3 is CASSGGTGHGNYGYTF. CDR3 DNA: TGTGCCAGCAGTGGAGGGACAGGTCATGGAAACTATGGCTACACCTTC.